Listed below are T cell receptor beta chains from one sample, sequenced in a study of blood T cell repertoires in COVID-19. Sequencing used immunoSEQ multiplex PCR; TCRdb keeps in-frame clones, though not all of them. The sample yields around 70,000 clones, 85% to 90% seen once. The sample consisted of peripheral blood. Every receptor here comes from an elderly man with acute or convalescent COVID-19. Both conserved end residues are part of each CDR3. A D gene is named only where the DNA matches it firmly. The listing skips clone size in some rows; elsewhere it reads once, few, many or a size class.

v_call,clone_size,j_call,d_call,cdr3_aa,cdr3_nt
TRBV5-1,.,TRBJ2-1,TRBD1,CASSLAGQGINEQFF,TGCGCCAGCAGCTTGGCCGGACAGGGGATAAATGAGCAGTTCTTC
TRBV7-7,.,TRBJ1-4,.,CASSPGGGATNEKLFF,TGTGCTAGCAGCCCAGGAGGAGGTGCAACTAATGAAAAACTGTTTTTT
TRBV2,.,TRBJ2-2,TRBD2,CASSGLAGDTGELFF,TGTGCCAGCAGTGGACTAGCTGGGGACACCGGGGAGCTGTTTTTT
TRBV18,.,TRBJ1-2,.,CASSPPTGGYTF,TGTGCCAGCTCACCACCGACGGGGGGATACACCTTC
TRBV2,.,TRBJ1-6,TRBD1,CAGHVGTANSPLHF,TGTGCCGGGCACGTAGGGACAGCTAATTCACCCCTCCACTTT
TRBV7-6,.,TRBJ2-1,.,CASSLAATIFNEQFF,TGTGCCAGCAGCTTAGCTGCTACCATCTTCAATGAGCAGTTCTTC
TRBV6-5,few,TRBJ1-6,.,CASSYSGSGYNSPLHF,TGTGCCAGCAGTTACTCGGGGTCAGGGTATAATTCACCCCTCCACTTT
TRBV19,.,TRBJ1-2,.,CASIGADRLYGYTF,TGTGCCAGTATTGGGGCGGACAGATTGTATGGCTACACCTTC
TRBV27,.,TRBJ2-1,.,CASTIRGFYNEQFF,TGTGCCAGCACCATTCGCGGGTTCTACAATGAGCAGTTCTTC
TRBV18,.,TRBJ1-1,.,CASSWEESGAFF,TGTGCCAGCTCATGGGAGGAGTCCGGAGCTTTCTTT
TRBV6-5,few,TRBJ2-1,TRBD2,CASSYLAGANEQFF,TGTGCCAGCAGTTACCTAGCGGGAGCGAATGAGCAGTTCTTC
TRBV10-1,.,TRBJ1-5,.,CASSGQISSDQPQHF,TGCGCCAGCAGTGGACAGATTTCCTCGGATCAGCCCCAGCATTTT
TRBV27,.,TRBJ1-1,TRBD1,CASSPLRDRLNTEAFF,TGTGCCAGCAGTCCCCTCCGGGACAGATTGAACACTGAAGCTTTCTTT
TRBV5-1,once,TRBJ2-2,TRBD2,CASSLTSGGMNTGELFF,TGCGCCAGCAGCCTGACTAGCGGGGGAATGAACACCGGGGAGCTGTTTTTT
TRBV11-2,.,TRBJ2-7,.,CASSLLGRPYEQYF,TGTGCCAGCAGCTTACTAGGGAGGCCCTACGAGCAGTACTTC
TRBV12-5,.,TRBJ1-2,TRBD1,CASGWTGGHGYTF,TGTGCTAGTGGTTGGACAGGGGGCCATGGCTACACCTTC
TRBV2,.,TRBJ1-5,.,CASRGRGNQPQHF,TGTGCCAGCAGAGGCCGGGGGAATCAGCCCCAGCATTTT
TRBV27,.,TRBJ1-2,.,CASSFRQTSGYTF,TGTGCCAGCAGTTTTCGACAGACAAGCGGCTACACCTTC
TRBV30,.,TRBJ2-7,TRBD1,CAWGDSGEQYF,TGTGCCTGGGGGGACAGCGGCGAGCAGTACTTC
TRBV2,.,TRBJ2-3,.,CAGASGEGGTDTQYF,TGTGCCGGGGCGTCGGGAGAAGGGGGCACAGATACGCAGTATTTT
TRBV10-3,.,TRBJ2-1,.,CAISESVGFYNEQFF,TGTGCCATCAGTGAGTCGGTTGGCTTCTACAATGAGCAGTTCTTC
TRBV5-4,.,TRBJ2-2,TRBD2,CASSLAGLAGDGELFF,TGTGCCAGCAGCTTGGCCGGACTAGCGGGGGACGGGGAGCTGTTTTTT
TRBV2,.,TRBJ1-5,.,CASREQGNQPQHF,TGTGCCAGCAGGGAACAGGGAAATCAGCCCCAGCATTTT
TRBV29-1,.,TRBJ1-1,.,CSGHGGLNTEAFF,TGCAGCGGGCACGGGGGGTTGAACACTGAAGCTTTCTTT
TRBV19,.,TRBJ1-2,.,CARGGWDGYTF,TGTGCCCGAGGAGGGTGGGATGGCTACACCTTC
TRBV10-3,.,TRBJ1-2,.,CAISEGQRGGENYGYTF,TGTGCCATCAGTGAAGGACAGCGGGGAGGAGAAAACTATGGCTACACCTTC